The 4 T cell receptor beta chains reported below all come from one sample, sequenced in a study of blood T cell repertoires in COVID-19. Sequenced by immunoSEQ multiplex PCR; TCRdb stores in-frame clones only, minus some. The repertoire holds almost 100,000 clones, with around nine tenths as singletons. Sequenced input: peripheral blood. The receptors stem from a man aged 50 to 60 with acute or convalescent COVID-19.

The chain has TRBV30 and TRBJ1-1; possibly TRBD1 for D (6 bases). Germline lookup yields CDR1 GTSNPN and CDR2 SVGIG (reference sequence). The CDR3 is 17 amino acids. V was cut by 3 bases and J by 0 bases, with 20 bases left in between. CDR3 bases: TGTGCCTGGAGCCGTGGACAGTTAGCCATGATGAACACTGAAGCTTTCTTT. Protein: CAWSRGQLAMMNTEAFF.

The gene calls are TRBV7-9 and TRBJ2-1; a possible D gene is TRBD1 (5 bases). The V end lost 4 bases, the J end lost 4 bases, and 8 bases lay between the germline ends. CDR3 length equals 13 residues. Germline loops: CDR1 SEHNR, CDR2 FQNEAQ (reference sequence). CDR3 sequence (DNA): TGTGCCAGCAGCTCGACAGTTTACAATGAGCAGTTCTTC. Encoded protein: CASSSTVYNEQFF.

The rearrangement uses TRBV18 and TRBJ1-5; no clear D. V gave up 4 bases and J gave up 1 base, with 11 bases separating them. From germline, CDR1 is KGHSH and CDR2 LQKENI. The CDR3 covers 15 residues. The CDR3: CASSLTSDSNQPQHF. The CDR3 coding sequence is TGTGCCAGCTCACTAACCAGCGACAGCAATCAGCCCCAGCATTTT.

The CDR3 coding sequence is TGTGCCAGCAGCTTAGGTTTAACTAGCGGGAGGCCCCACACAGATACGCAGTATTTT. It encodes CASSLGLTSGRPHTDTQYF. The chain has TRBV11-3 and TRBJ2-3; 12 bases are shared with TRBD2. CDR1 is SGHNT, CDR2 YENEEA, per germline. This CDR3 has 19 amino acids. J lost 2 bases, V lost 1 base, and 10 bases had no gene match.